This section outlines one T cell receptor (beta chain) sequence together with its context. The sample belongs to a study of T cell responses to AZD1222 COVID-19 vaccine. Sequenced by immunoSEQ multiplex PCR; TCRdb stores in-frame clones only, minus some. The repertoire holds some 170,000 clones, with around 90% as singletons. CDR3 length equals 14 residues. Germline loops: CDR1 LGHDT, CDR2 YNNKEL (reference sequence). V was cut by 4 bases and J by 5 bases, with 14 bases left in between. This sequence originates from an adult in good health. The source was peripheral blood, collected on day 0 of AZD1222 vaccination. J is TRBJ1-2 and V is TRBV3-1 (or the pseudogene TRBV3-2), with a tentative D call TRBD1 (6 bases). In DNA, the CDR3 is TGTGCCAGCAGCCGGACCGGGACATATTATGGCTACACCTTC. Protein: CASSRTGTYYGYTF.